This is a list of T cell receptor beta chains from one sample in a study of T cell changes during pregnancy in multiple sclerosis. Some clones are missing from TCRdb's copy, which holds only in-frame ones; the method was immunoSEQ multiplex PCR. The data show around 100,000 clones, approximately 90% seen once. This material consisted of peripheral blood, taken after pregnancy. Receptors originate from a female donor with multiple sclerosis, enrolled in a pregnancy study. The CDR3 runs from the conserved cysteine through the conserved F or W. Each record gives: CDR3 length, J gene, clone size, D gene, V gene, CDR3 protein, CDR3 DNA. A D gene is named only where the DNA matches it firmly. Rows may omit the clone size; those that give it use once, few, many or a size class.

cdr3_length: 14; j_call: TRBJ1-1; clone_size: .; d_call: .; v_call: TRBV5-1; cdr3_aa: CASSLDSLNTEAFF; cdr3_nt: TGCGCCAGCAGCTTGGACAGCTTGAACACTGAAGCTTTCTTT
cdr3_length: 15; j_call: TRBJ1-1; clone_size: .; d_call: TRBD1; v_call: TRBV4-2; cdr3_aa: CASSQGAGGGTEAFF; cdr3_nt: TGTGCCAGCAGCCAAGGGGCAGGGGGAGGCACTGAAGCTTTCTTT
cdr3_length: 13; j_call: TRBJ1-5; clone_size: .; d_call: .; v_call: TRBV5-1; cdr3_aa: CASSLGANQPQHF; cdr3_nt: TGCGCCAGCAGCTTAGGGGCCAATCAGCCCCAGCATTTT
cdr3_length: 15; j_call: TRBJ2-5; clone_size: .; d_call: TRBD2; v_call: TRBV5-1; cdr3_aa: CASSLTRGGEETQYF; cdr3_nt: TGCGCCAGCAGCTTGACACGGGGGGGTGAAGAGACCCAGTACTTC
cdr3_length: 15; j_call: TRBJ1-5; clone_size: .; d_call: .; v_call: TRBV2; cdr3_aa: CASVASANSNQPQHF; cdr3_nt: TGTGCCAGCGTTGCCAGTGCCAATAGCAATCAGCCCCAGCATTTT
cdr3_length: 13; j_call: TRBJ2-7; clone_size: few; d_call: TRBD1; v_call: TRBV19; cdr3_aa: CARKDRKSYEQYF; cdr3_nt: TGTGCCAGAAAGGACAGGAAGTCCTACGAGCAGTACTTC
cdr3_length: 15; j_call: TRBJ1-3; clone_size: .; d_call: TRBD1; v_call: TRBV10-3; cdr3_aa: CASRDSGYSGNTIYF; cdr3_nt: TGTGCCTCCCGGGACAGCGGGTACTCTGGAAACACCATATATTTT
cdr3_length: 16; j_call: TRBJ1-3; clone_size: .; d_call: TRBD1; v_call: TRBV10-3; cdr3_aa: CAISEGTDSSGNTIYF; cdr3_nt: TGTGCCATCAGTGAGGGGACAGATAGCTCTGGAAACACCATATATTTT
cdr3_length: 13; j_call: TRBJ2-5; clone_size: .; d_call: .; v_call: TRBV18; cdr3_aa: CASSPWDKETQYF; cdr3_nt: TGTGCCAGCTCACCTTGGGACAAGGAGACCCAGTACTTC
cdr3_length: 14; j_call: TRBJ2-1; clone_size: .; d_call: .; v_call: TRBV6-1; cdr3_aa: CASRYRATNNEQFF; cdr3_nt: TGTGCCAGCAGATACAGGGCAACAAACAATGAGCAGTTCTTC
cdr3_length: 15; j_call: TRBJ1-1; clone_size: .; d_call: .; v_call: TRBV4-1; cdr3_aa: CASSQDALLNTEAFF; cdr3_nt: TGCGCCAGCAGCCAAGATGCACTTTTGAACACTGAAGCTTTCTTT
cdr3_length: 14; j_call: TRBJ2-7; clone_size: .; d_call: TRBD2; v_call: TRBV10-2; cdr3_aa: CASTVAGGNYEQYF; cdr3_nt: TGCGCCAGCACAGTAGCGGGGGGGAACTACGAGCAGTACTTC
cdr3_length: 17; j_call: TRBJ2-3; clone_size: .; d_call: .; v_call: TRBV12-2; cdr3_aa: CASRLAYLAATPDTQYF; cdr3_nt: TGTGCAAGTCGCTTAGCGTACCTCGCGGCGACCCCAGATACGCAGTATTTT
cdr3_length: 12; j_call: TRBJ1-2; clone_size: .; d_call: TRBD1; v_call: TRBV2; cdr3_aa: CASRGQGLGYTF; cdr3_nt: TGTGCCAGCAGGGGACAGGGTTTAGGCTACACCTTC
cdr3_length: 19; j_call: TRBJ2-1; clone_size: .; d_call: TRBD2; v_call: TRBV7-6; cdr3_aa: CASSPTRLAGGSSYNEQFF; cdr3_nt: TGTGCCAGCAGCCCTACTCGACTAGCGGGGGGCAGTTCCTACAATGAGCAGTTCTTC
cdr3_length: 15; j_call: TRBJ2-2; clone_size: .; d_call: TRBD1; v_call: TRBV11-1; cdr3_aa: CASSFRTGGTGELFF; cdr3_nt: TGTGCCAGCAGCTTTCGGACAGGGGGCACCGGGGAGCTGTTTTTT
cdr3_length: 15; j_call: TRBJ1-4; clone_size: .; d_call: .; v_call: TRBV7-9; cdr3_aa: CASSLRGPTNEKLFF; cdr3_nt: TGTGCCAGCAGCTTACGCGGTCCAACTAATGAAAAACTGTTTTTT
cdr3_length: 15; j_call: TRBJ2-1; clone_size: .; d_call: .; v_call: TRBV7-9; cdr3_aa: CASSLGRGANNEQFF; cdr3_nt: TGTGCCAGCAGCTTAGGACGGGGGGCTAACAATGAGCAGTTCTTC
cdr3_length: 16; j_call: TRBJ1-2; clone_size: .; d_call: .; v_call: TRBV6-4; cdr3_aa: CASSDTQGGISYGYTF; cdr3_nt: TGTGCCAGCAGTGATACACAGGGTGGAATCTCCTATGGCTACACCTTC
cdr3_length: 13; j_call: TRBJ1-4; clone_size: .; d_call: .; v_call: TRBV10-2; cdr3_aa: CASNGEQGEKLFF; cdr3_nt: TGCGCCAGCAACGGGGAACAGGGTGAAAAACTGTTTTTT
cdr3_length: 15; j_call: TRBJ1-2; clone_size: .; d_call: .; v_call: TRBV6-1; cdr3_aa: CASNVARQGAPGYTF; cdr3_nt: TGTGCCAGCAATGTAGCACGCCAGGGTGCGCCTGGCTACACCTTC
cdr3_length: 14; j_call: TRBJ1-4; clone_size: .; d_call: .; v_call: TRBV5-6; cdr3_aa: CASSLGGGREKLFF; cdr3_nt: TGTGCCAGCAGCTTGGGGGGCGGCCGGGAAAAACTGTTTTTT
cdr3_length: 15; j_call: TRBJ2-3; clone_size: once; d_call: TRBD2; v_call: TRBV13; cdr3_aa: CASSLKRGPTDTQYF; cdr3_nt: TGTGCCAGCAGCCTGAAGCGGGGGCCTACAGATACGCAGTATTTT
cdr3_length: 16; j_call: TRBJ2-3; clone_size: .; d_call: TRBD2; v_call: TRBV11-2; cdr3_aa: CASSLVAGASTDTQYF; cdr3_nt: TGTGCCAGCAGCTTAGTAGCGGGGGCCTCCACAGATACGCAGTATTTT
cdr3_length: 13; j_call: TRBJ2-5; clone_size: .; d_call: .; v_call: TRBV18; cdr3_aa: CASSPSPRETQYF; cdr3_nt: TGTGCCAGCTCCCCGAGCCCTCGAGAGACCCAGTACTTC
cdr3_length: 16; j_call: TRBJ2-7; clone_size: .; d_call: TRBD1; v_call: TRBV5-4; cdr3_aa: CASSSIGTALDREQYF; cdr3_nt: TGTGCCAGCAGCTCTATTGGGACAGCCTTGGATAGAGAGCAGTACTTC
cdr3_length: 14; j_call: TRBJ2-2; clone_size: .; d_call: .; v_call: TRBV11-3; cdr3_aa: CASSPRQNTGELFF; cdr3_nt: TGTGCCAGCAGCCCACGACAGAACACCGGGGAGCTGTTTTTT
cdr3_length: 15; j_call: TRBJ1-6; clone_size: .; d_call: TRBD1; v_call: TRBV5-6; cdr3_aa: CASSLGGTAASPLHF; cdr3_nt: TGTGCCAGCAGCCTGGGGGGGACAGCGGCCTCACCCCTCCACTTT
cdr3_length: 15; j_call: TRBJ1-3; clone_size: once; d_call: .; v_call: TRBV6-1; cdr3_aa: CASSAPGRVGNTIYF; cdr3_nt: TGTGCCAGCAGTGCCCCTGGGCGGGTAGGAAACACCATATATTTT
cdr3_length: 15; j_call: TRBJ1-2; clone_size: .; d_call: .; v_call: TRBV14; cdr3_aa: CASSARQQANYGYTF; cdr3_nt: TGTGCCAGCAGCGCCCGACAACAAGCAAACTATGGCTACACCTTC
cdr3_length: 14; j_call: TRBJ1-1; clone_size: .; d_call: .; v_call: TRBV19; cdr3_aa: CASSPFDWNTEAFF; cdr3_nt: TGTGCCAGTAGTCCTTTTGACTGGAACACTGAAGCTTTCTTT
cdr3_length: 15; j_call: TRBJ2-3; clone_size: .; d_call: TRBD2; v_call: TRBV19; cdr3_aa: CASRPERGVIDTQYF; cdr3_nt: TGTGCCAGTCGCCCAGAGCGGGGGGTGATAGATACGCAGTATTTT
cdr3_length: 15; j_call: TRBJ2-7; clone_size: .; d_call: .; v_call: TRBV9; cdr3_aa: CASSSHPGVSYEQYF; cdr3_nt: TGTGCCAGCAGCTCCCATCCGGGGGTCTCCTACGAGCAGTACTTC
cdr3_length: 14; j_call: TRBJ1-5; clone_size: .; d_call: .; v_call: TRBV7-9; cdr3_aa: CASSLDAGYQPQHF; cdr3_nt: TGTGCCAGCAGCTTAGACGCAGGTTATCAGCCCCAGCATTTT
cdr3_length: 14; j_call: TRBJ2-3; clone_size: .; d_call: .; v_call: TRBV5-1; cdr3_aa: CASSRDSPTDTQYF; cdr3_nt: TGCGCCAGCAGCAGGGACTCCCCCACAGATACGCAGTATTTT
cdr3_length: 13; j_call: TRBJ2-1; clone_size: .; d_call: TRBD1; v_call: TRBV5-1; cdr3_aa: CASSSGQINEQFF; cdr3_nt: TGCGCCAGCAGCTCGGGACAGATCAATGAGCAGTTCTTC
cdr3_length: 13; j_call: TRBJ2-1; clone_size: .; d_call: TRBD2; v_call: TRBV9; cdr3_aa: CASEEGPGGEQFF; cdr3_nt: TGTGCCTCGGAAGAGGGCCCGGGGGGTGAGCAGTTCTTC
cdr3_length: 16; j_call: TRBJ2-5; clone_size: .; d_call: TRBD2; v_call: TRBV5-6; cdr3_aa: CASSSPSGGTQETQYF; cdr3_nt: TGTGCCAGCAGCTCCCCTAGCGGGGGGACCCAAGAGACCCAGTACTTC